The 8 T cell receptor beta chains in this list originate from one sample, sequenced in a study of a mutant IDH1 vaccine in newly diagnosed glioma. The time point is: week 11, during vaccination. Vaccination comprised doses that each held 300 ug of mutant IDH1 20-mer peptide, plus topical imiquimod. TCRdb keeps only in-frame clones here, not all; method: immunoSEQ multiplex PCR. The table lists under 55,000 clones, around 90% of them singletons. Antigens of these TCRs are unknown. The specimen was PBMCs, collected from a glioma patient whose treatment included an IDH1 peptide vaccine. These receptors were collected from a man aged 45-60 years with glioma.

The chain is built from TRBV25-1 and TRBJ1-5; 7 positions agree with TRBD1. Germline V gene sequence: CDR1 MGHDK, CDR2 SYGVNS. The CDR3 runs to 13 residues. Unmatched junction bases numbered 4, after V lost 4 bases and J lost 7 bases. CDR3 nucleotide sequence: TGTGCCAGCAGTGGGCCAGGGGGACAGCCCCAGCATTTT. This encodes CASSGPGGQPQHF.

CDR3 bases: TGTGCCAGCAGCTTTAACGCACCAGTATCCACCTTC. Its protein is CASSFNAPVSTF. The V and J genes are TRBV7-9 and TRBJ1-2; D unresolved. Germline CDR1 reads SEHNR; CDR2 reads FQNEAQ (reference sequence). The CDR3 sequence is 12 residues long. Trimming stripped 3 bases from V and 13 bases from J, with 15 bases between.

The chain joins TRBV7-9 to TRBJ2-7; D possibly matches TRBD1 or TRBD2 (6 bases each). The CDR3 length is 14 residues. The germline V and J ends were trimmed by 5 bases and 6 bases, with 17 bases remaining between them. The germline V gene encodes CDR1 SEHNR and CDR2 FQNEAQ (reference sequence). In DNA, the CDR3 is TGTGCCAGCAGCCGGAGGCGGGACATTAGCGAGCAGTACTTC. Residues: CASSRRRDISEQYF.

This chain uses TRBV11-2 with TRBJ2-5; D is unclear. Looked up from germline, CDR1 is SGHAT and CDR2 is FQNNGV. The V and J ends lost 5 bases and 2 bases respectively, with 9 bases between them. This CDR3 spans 13 amino acids. CDR3 sequence: CASSLGRQETQYF. The DNA for the CDR3 is TGTGCCAGCAGCCTCGGACGGCAAGAGACCCAGTACTTC.

The rearrangement links TRBV4-2 to TRBJ2-6, with TRBD1 matching 9 bases. After removal of 4 bases from V and 3 bases from J, the junction contained 10 bases not matched to a gene. Germline V lookup: CDR1 LGHNA, CDR2 YNFKEQ. The CDR3 is 18 residues long. The CDR3 here is CASSRRGQGDYGANVLTF. In DNA form, the CDR3 reads TGTGCCAGCAGCCGCCGGGGACAGGGAGATTATGGGGCCAACGTCCTGACTTTC.

Only one count was recorded for this clone. The chain uses TRBV27 and TRBJ2-2; 9 bases are shared with TRBD1. J was trimmed by 6 bases and V by 5 bases; bases with no gene match: 10. The germline V gene has CDR1 MNHEY and CDR2 SMNVEV (reference sequence). The CDR3 covers 16 residues. This chain's CDR3 is CASSQRTGEVPGELFF. CDR3 nucleotides: TGTGCCAGCAGTCAACGGACAGGGGAGGTCCCCGGGGAGCTGTTTTTT.

The gene calls are TRBV27 and TRBJ1-1; 9 bases match TRBD1. The CDR3 runs 15 residues. The V and J ends lost 5 bases and 5 bases, in that order; junction bases with no gene match: 9. CDR1 is MNHEY and CDR2 is SMNVEV in the germline V gene (reference sequence). CDR3 amino acids: CASSLSTGGWTEAFF. The CDR3 bases are TGTGCCAGCAGTCTCTCGACAGGGGGATGGACTGAAGCTTTCTTT.

This clone was counted a few times. The chain is built from TRBV2 and TRBJ1-2; no clear D. V gave up 0 bases and J gave up 3 bases, with 23 bases separating them. Germline V gives CDR1 SNHLY, CDR2 FYNNEI. The CDR3 runs 19 residues. This chain's CDR3 is CASSEAGVRSPARHYGYTF. Here the CDR3 DNA reads TGTGCCAGCAGTGAAGCCGGCGTGAGGTCCCCTGCCCGCCACTATGGCTACACCTTC.